These 26 T cell receptor delta chains came from one sample sequenced in a study of Vδ1+ human thymocytes. The study, taken as a whole, reports: Thymic TRG and TRD repertoires appeared highly polyclonal.

Antigen specificity for these receptors is unknown. RNA was extracted from the cells and then reverse transcribed. CDR3 amplicons came from multiplex PCR with pooled V-gene forward and constant-region reverse primers. TCRdb re-processed the multiplex PCR reads via CATT. Of fewer than 30,000 delta-chain clones in the sample, 7.4% were seen once. The sample comprised Vdelta1+ gamma-delta thymocytes from the thymus. Subset specified: FACS-sorted CD3+ TCRalphabeta- TCRVdelta1+ TCRVdelta2- thymocytes. The receptors were sampled from a girl under two years old who had congenital heart surgery.

This clone occurred a few times. J is TRDJ1 and V is TRDV1; 8 bases line up with TRDD2. CDR1 and CDR2 from the germline V gene are TSWWSYY and QGS. The CDR3 consists of 16 residues. V was clipped by 3 bases and J by 6 bases; unmatched bases: 12. CDR3 protein: CALGDDILPTENKLIF. The CDR3 DNA is TGTGCTCTTGGGGACGACATACTTCCTACGGAAAATAAACTCATCTTT.

The V and J genes are TRDV1 and TRDJ1; 8 nucleotides align to TRDD3. The CDR3 extends over 20 amino acids. Trimming took 3 bases from V and 0 from J; bases not matched to a gene: 18. CDR1 is TSWWSYY and CDR2 is QGS in the germline V gene. The CDR3 DNA sequence: TGTGCTCTTGGGGAGTTGAGGCCCTACTGGGGGTCACCGTACACCGATAAACTCATCTTT. Its translation is CALGELRPYWGSPYTDKLIF.

The V call is TRDV1, the J call TRDJ1, with D unresolved. CDR1 is TSWWSYY and CDR2 is QGS in the germline V gene. V gave up 2 bases and J gave up 0 bases, with 10 bases separating them. This CDR3 is built from 15 residues. The CDR3 region has the DNA TGTGCTCTTGGGGAAACTCCGGAGTACACCGATAAACTCATCTTT. This sequence encodes CALGETPEYTDKLIF.

The V call is TRDV1, the J call TRDJ1; tentative D call: TRDD3 (5 bases). Between the trimmed V and J ends, which lost 3 bases and 1 base, there was a span of 24 bases. Germline-derived CDR1 and CDR2 are TSWWSYY and QGS. The CDR3 runs 19 residues. Here the CDR3 DNA reads TGTGCTCTTGGGGATCCCGTCAGTCTTCTCCTCACTGGCACCGATAAACTCATCTTT. Residues: CALGDPVSLLLTGTDKLIF.

There are a few counts of this clone. The chain joins TRDV1 to TRDJ1; 10 bases fit TRDD3. CDR1 is TSWWSYY, CDR2 QGS, per germline. V was clipped by 7 bases and J by 0 bases; unmatched bases: 14. This CDR3 spans 18 amino acids. The CDR3 protein is CALEPNFLTGGYTDKLIF. Written as DNA, the CDR3 is TGTGCTCTTGAACCGAACTTCCTGACTGGGGGATACACCGATAAACTCATCTTT.

This sequence joins TRDV1 and TRDJ1; 7 nucleotides line up with TRDD2. In germline, CDR1 is TSWWSYY, CDR2 QGS. This CDR3 is 16 amino acids long. J was trimmed by 2 bases and V by 4 bases; bases with no gene match: 10. The chain's CDR3 is CALGGGLLPITDKLIF. The CDR3, as DNA: TGTGCTCTTGGGGGAGGATTACTTCCTATAACCGATAAACTCATCTTT.

This clone was counted between two and nine times. The identical CDR3 is also encoded by other nucleotide sequences in the sample. The chain is built from TRDV1 and TRDJ1; D remains unclear. The CDR3 length is 16 residues. CDR1 is TSWWSYY, CDR2 QGS, per germline. The ends were cut back, 0 bases at V and 5 bases at J, with 16 bases in the middle. Written as DNA, the CDR3 is TGTGCTCTTGGGGAACTTATTGGGCGGCTAGGGGATAAACTCATCTTT. Protein sequence: CALGELIGRLGDKLIF.

This clone was picked up a small number of times. This chain uses TRDV1 with TRDJ1; 9 nucleotides line up with TRDD3. The ends lost 2 bases at V and 0 bases at J; junction bases unmatched: 13. The length of the CDR3 is 19 residues. Germline assignment: CDR1 TSWWSYY and CDR2 QGS. CDR3 bases: TGTGCTCTTGGGGAAGCCTTGTCACTGGGGGACGAGTACACCGATAAACTCATCTTT. Its protein is CALGEALSLGDEYTDKLIF.

This clone occurred a few times. The chain employs TRDV1 and TRDJ1; TRDD3 matches 7 bases. The CDR3 runs 21 residues. Unmatched junction bases numbered 21, after V lost 2 bases and J lost 0 bases. CDR1 and CDR2 from the germline V gene are TSWWSYY and QGS. The CDR3 reads CALGEEEFLRTGDSYTDKLIF. CDR3 nucleotides: TGTGCTCTTGGGGAAGAGGAATTCCTCCGTACTGGGGATTCGTACACCGATAAACTCATCTTT.

V gene TRDV1 combines with J gene TRDJ1, with D perhaps matching TRDD3 (5 bases). The germline V gene encodes CDR1 TSWWSYY and CDR2 QGS. The ends were cut back, 2 bases at V and 0 bases at J, with 7 bases in the middle. The CDR3 is made up of 14 amino acids. The CDR3, as DNA: TGTGCTCTTGGGGAAGGGGACGACACCGATAAACTCATCTTT. It is translated as CALGEGDDTDKLIF.

This clone has only a few counts. The V call is TRDV1, the J call TRDJ1; 8 nucleotides agree with TRDD3. Germline CDR1 and CDR2: TSWWSYY and QGS. The CDR3 is 21 residues long. With V trimmed by 2 bases and J by 1 base, 21 bases remained unmatched. CDR3 DNA sequence: TGTGCTCTTGGGGAAGATGTGTCCCGGCTTTCCTTACTGGGGGGCACCGATAAACTCATCTTT. Translating it yields CALGEDVSRLSLLGGTDKLIF.

V gene TRDV1 combines with J gene TRDJ1; 12 bases match TRDD3. The germline V gene encodes CDR1 TSWWSYY and CDR2 QGS. Losses at the gene ends were 5 bases for V and 0 bases for J; bases not matched to a gene: 22. The CDR3 runs to 22 residues. CDR3 bases: TGTGCTCTTGGGAACCGAGGGGTAAAATCGTACTGGGGGATACCGTACACCGATAAACTCATCTTT. Protein: CALGNRGVKSYWGIPYTDKLIF.

V is TRDV1 and J is TRDJ1, with 8 bases that match TRDD3. The CDR3 contains 17 residues. CDR1 TSWWSYY and CDR2 QGS come from the germline V gene. The V gene end was trimmed by 0 bases and the J gene end by 1 base; junction bases not matched to a gene: 7. The CDR3 DNA reads TGTGCTCTTGGGGAACTTTTCCGCTGGGGGACCACCGATAAACTCATCTTT. It encodes CALGELFRWGTTDKLIF.

This clone was detected a few times. V and J are TRDV1 and TRDJ1, with D hard to call. V lost 1 base and J lost 4, with 16 bases in between. CDR1 and CDR2 (germline): TSWWSYY, QGS. The CDR3 extends over 16 amino acids. For the CDR3, the DNA is TGTGCTCTTGGGGAACGCCCCGTCGGGAGTGTCGATAAACTCATCTTT. Its protein is CALGERPVGSVDKLIF.

The chain uses TRDV1 and TRDJ1, with D unresolved. V shed 2 bases and J shed 0 bases, with 10 bases lying between them. Germline CDR1 TSWWSYY, CDR2 QGS. The CDR3 runs 15 residues. DNA of the CDR3: TGTGCTCTTGGGGAAGGGCGGGAGCACACCGATAAACTCATCTTT. Protein product: CALGEGREHTDKLIF.

The table lists this clone with a few counts. The chain joins TRDV1 to TRDJ1, with 8 bases fitting TRDD3. Germline V gene sequence: CDR1 TSWWSYY, CDR2 QGS. V dropped 2 bases and J dropped 2; count of bases not matched to a gene: 22. The CDR3 extends over 21 amino acids. In DNA, the CDR3 is TGTGCTCTTGGGGAAAAAAGGAGAGTGCGGGTACTGGGGGTCGAGACCGATAAACTCATCTTT. Amino acid sequence: CALGEKRRVRVLGVETDKLIF.

The chain uses TRDV1 and TRDJ1; 10 bases fit TRDD3. The junction had 10 bases not matched to a gene; V was cut back by 0 bases and J by 3 bases. This CDR3 has 18 amino acids. CDR1 and CDR2 (germline): TSWWSYY, QGS. In nucleotides, the CDR3 is TGTGCTCTTGGGGAACTAGCCCTGGGGGATAATCAGTCCGATAAACTCATCTTT. It translates to CALGELALGDNQSDKLIF.

The chain couples TRDV1 to TRDJ1, with 9 bases matching TRDD3. The CDR3 covers 16 residues. The V and J ends lost 3 bases and 11 bases, in that order; junction bases with no gene match: 16. Germline values: CDR1 TSWWSYY, CDR2 QGS. In DNA, the CDR3 is TGTGCTCTTGGGGACCGGTCCCCCTGGGGGATGGGGTGGCTCATCTTT. Translation gives CALGDRSPWGMGWLIF.

This clone occurred a few times. The V gene is TRDV1, the J gene TRDJ1; 8 bases align to TRDD3. V dropped 5 bases and J dropped 7; count of bases not matched to a gene: 36. Germline assignment: CDR1 TSWWSYY and CDR2 QGS. CDR3 length: 23 residues. The CDR3 nucleotides are TGTGCTCTTGGGAACGCTGCTAACACCTCGTACTGGGGGCCTTACGCTTACGCCCTTAAACTCATCTTT. As protein: CALGNAANTSYWGPYAYALKLIF.

This sequence joins TRDV1 and TRDJ1; TRDD3 matches at 7 bases. The germline V gene has CDR1 TSWWSYY and CDR2 QGS. The V gene end was trimmed by 9 bases and the J gene end by 0 bases; junction bases not matched to a gene: 25. The CDR3 has 20 amino acids. The CDR3 region is CALRASWTQGDSPDTDKLIF. The CDR3 DNA sequence: TGTGCTCTCCGCGCCAGTTGGACCCAGGGGGATTCACCTGACACCGATAAACTCATCTTT.

The chain uses TRDV1 and TRDJ1; 12 bases fit TRDD3. V lost 5 bases and J lost 3; bases outside the gene matches: 22. Germline V gene lookup returns CDR1 TSWWSYY and CDR2 QGS. CDR3 size: 21 residues. CDR3 DNA: TGTGCTCTTGGGCCACCCCAACCCCCGTACTGGGGGATACTTTACCCCGATAAACTCATCTTT. As protein: CALGPPQPPYWGILYPDKLIF.

This clone was detected only a few times. The chain couples TRDV1 to TRDJ1; no clear D. V lost 3 bases and J lost 7, with 21 bases in between. Germline CDR1 and CDR2: TSWWSYY and QGS. The CDR3 loop spans 16 amino acids. The CDR3 sequence: CALGDVRPAHSFKLIF. CDR3 in DNA: TGTGCTCTTGGGGATGTACGTCCTGCGCACTCTTTTAAACTCATCTTT.

The chain employs TRDV1 and TRDJ1; a weak D match, TRDD2 (5 bases). Trimming shortened V by 1 base and J by 2 bases, and 23 bases separated the two germline ends. This CDR3 has 19 residues. CDR1 is TSWWSYY and CDR2 is QGS in the germline V gene. The CDR3 is CALGEPIVLPTKDTDKLIF. The CDR3 DNA reads as TGTGCTCTTGGGGAACCCATCGTACTCCCTACGAAAGATACCGATAAACTCATCTTT.

This clone has only a few counts. The J gene is TRDJ1, the V gene TRDV1; D is uncertain. CDR3 length: 17 amino acids. Trimming took off 2 bases at V and 0 bases at J, with 16 bases between the two ends. Germline values: CDR1 TSWWSYY, CDR2 QGS. The DNA of the CDR3 is TGTGCTCTTGGGGAATGTGCTCCCCCACTCCACACCGATAAACTCATCTTT. Translated, it gives CALGECAPPLHTDKLIF.

The J gene is TRDJ1; the V gene was not called; the D call in the table, TRDD3, was not verified against the DNA. The CDR3 runs to 16 residues. The CDR3 DNA reads as TGTGCTCTTGGGACGGGGGGATGGGGGGGCACCGATAAACTCATCTTT. This translates into CALGTGGWGGTDKLIF.

Notes on this clone: A much larger clone differs from this one at a single base, so this may be a read error. The chain has TRDV2 and TRDJ1, with 11 bases lining up with TRDD3. TCRdb leaves out the J gene; it was filled in here by matching the DNA to germline. CDR1 is GEAIGNYY and CDR2 is EKD in the germline V gene. Trimming at V came to 4 bases and at J to 5 bases, leaving 23 bases not matched to a gene. The CDR3 is made up of 20 amino acids. The DNA of the CDR3 is TGTGCCTGTGATATACTACAAGCACCGCTACTGGGGGATATGGCTGATAAACTCATCTTT. The encoded protein is CACDILQAPLLGDMADKLIF.